This is a list of T cell receptor beta chains from one sample in a study of blood T cell repertoires in COVID-19. Measured with immunoSEQ multiplex PCR; TCRdb has only the in-frame clones, and not every one. The sample holds 200,000 to 300,000 clones, around three quarters seen once. Material: peripheral blood. These receptors were collected from a woman older than 75 with acute or convalescent COVID-19. Each CDR3 is given with its conserved first and last residue. The order of the fields is clone size, D gene, V gene, J gene, CDR3 DNA, CDR3 protein. D genes are given only for firm matches. Part of the rows lack a size; the others show once, few, many or a class for expanded clones.

.	TRBD1	TRBV4-1	TRBJ1-1	TGCGCCAGCAGCCGATCGGGACAGGGGGCTGAAGCTTTCTTT	CASSRSGQGAEAFF
.	TRBD2	TRBV7-3	TRBJ2-2	TGTGCCAGCAGCAGACCGGGACTAGCGGGCGGGGAGCTGTTTTTT	CASSRPGLAGGELFF
.	.	TRBV12-3/TRBV12-4	TRBJ1-5	TGTGCCAGCAGTTTAGCCGCGGCTCCTCCCCAGCATTTT	CASSLAAAPPQHF
few	TRBD1	TRBV2	TRBJ1-5	TGTGCCAGCAGTTCAGGACAGGGGGCCCGGCAGCCCCAGCATTTT	CASSSGQGARQPQHF
once	.	TRBV3-1/TRBV3-2	TRBJ1-6	TGTGCCAGCAGCCAAGCTACCTGGGGGGATTCACCCCTCCACTTT	CASSQATWGDSPLHF
.	.	TRBV5-1	TRBJ2-5	TGCGCCAGCAGTCCGCCCGGAGGGGAGACCCAGTACTTC	CASSPPGGETQYF
.	TRBD1	TRBV18	TRBJ2-2	TGTGCCAGCTCACCTCCCGGGACAGGTTTACGCACCGGGGAGCTGTTTTTT	CASSPPGTGLRTGELFF
once	.	TRBV2	TRBJ1-6	TGTGCCAGCAGTGAAAGTAGGGGCCTTAATTCACCCCTCCACTTT	CASSESRGLNSPLHF
few	.	TRBV6-2/TRBV6-3	TRBJ2-7	TGTGCCAGCAGTTACCCCACCTACGAGCAGTACTTC	CASSYPTYEQYF
.	TRBD1	TRBV30	TRBJ1-1	TGTGCCTGGAGTGGACAGGGCGGTGGCACTGAAGCTTTCTTT	CAWSGQGGGTEAFF
.	TRBD2	TRBV18	TRBJ2-7	TGTGCCAGCTCACAGGGAGGGGATGCCTCCTACGAGCAGTACTTC	CASSQGGDASYEQYF
.	.	TRBV3-1/TRBV3-2	TRBJ2-7	TGTGCCAGCAGCCAAGATACAGGGCTGCAAGGCTACGAGCAGTACTTC	CASSQDTGLQGYEQYF
few	.	TRBV4-1	TRBJ2-2	TGCGCCAGCAGCCAAGAGAGGGCCACCGGGGAGCTGTTTTTT	CASSQERATGELFF
.	TRBD1	TRBV7-8	TRBJ2-2	TGTGCCAGCAGCGCGGGCACGGGACAGGGGACCGGGGAGCTGTTTTTT	CASSAGTGQGTGELFF
.	TRBD1	TRBV5-1	TRBJ2-7	TGCGCCAGCAGCGCGCGACAGGGAACCTACGAGCAGTACTTC	CASSARQGTYEQYF
.	TRBD2	TRBV14	TRBJ2-5	TGTGCCAGCAGCCAAGTGCGGGGGGGCCAAGAGACCCAGTACTTC	CASSQVRGGQETQYF
.	.	TRBV7-2	TRBJ1-2	TGTGCCAGCAGCTCAACCGGGACATCTTCCGACTACACCTTC	CASSSTGTSSDYTF
.	.	TRBV29-1	TRBJ1-1	TGCAGCGCGAACAGGGCCTCCACTGAAGCTTTCTTT	CSANRASTEAFF
few	.	TRBV18	TRBJ1-1	TGTGCCAGCTCACCCACCAGGGAGAACACTGAAGCTTTCTTT	CASSPTRENTEAFF
.	TRBD1	TRBV3-1/TRBV3-2	TRBJ2-7	TGTGCCAGCAGCCAGCATGCGGGACAGGGGGCAGGCGAGCAGTACTTC	CASSQHAGQGAGEQYF
.	TRBD2	TRBV2	TRBJ2-7	TGTGCCAGCAGTGGACCGGGACTAAGACTGCAGTACTTC	CASSGPGLRLQYF
.	.	TRBV4-3	TRBJ1-6	TGCGCCAGCAGCCAAGATCTCGCAGGGCGCTCACCCCTCCACTTT	CASSQDLAGRSPLHF
.	TRBD1	TRBV7-2	TRBJ1-2	TGTGCCAGCAGCTTGACAGGGAATGGCTACACCTTC	CASSLTGNGYTF
few	.	TRBV6-4	TRBJ1-1	TGTGCCAGCACCCGTTCCCCAGGGGACACTGAAGCTTTCTTT	CASTRSPGDTEAFF
few	TRBD2	TRBV28	TRBJ2-1	TGTGCCAGCAGTGCTGGACTAGCTCACAATACTGAGCAGTTCTTC	CASSAGLAHNTEQFF
.	TRBD1	TRBV7-9	TRBJ1-6	TGTGCCAGCAGCTTAGCACAGGGGGATAATTCACCCCTCCACTTT	CASSLAQGDNSPLHF
.	.	TRBV12-3/TRBV12-4	TRBJ1-2	TGTGCCAGCAGTTTAACGGGGTCTGGCTACACCTTC	CASSLTGSGYTF
.	.	TRBV7-2	TRBJ1-2	TGTGCCAGCAGCCCCGCCACAGGGAACTATGGCTACACCTTC	CASSPATGNYGYTF
.	TRBD2	TRBV2	TRBJ2-5	TGTGCCAGCAGTCCAATAGCGGGGGGGCAAGAGACCCAGTACTTC	CASSPIAGGQETQYF
.	TRBD2	TRBV2	TRBJ2-7	TGTGCCAGCAGTGCCTATCGGACTAGCGGTTCCTACGAGCAGTACTTC	CASSAYRTSGSYEQYF
.	.	TRBV11-3	TRBJ2-1	TGTGCCAGCAGCTTAGAGGGCGGGGACAATGAGCAGTTCTTC	CASSLEGGDNEQFF
.	.	TRBV2	TRBJ1-2	TGTGCCAGCAGTAGGACAGACGTTAACTATGGCTACACCTTC	CASSRTDVNYGYTF
.	.	TRBV20-1	TRBJ2-1	TGCAGTGCTAGTCCCCCGGGAACTTCCTACAATGAGCAGTTCTTC	CSASPPGTSYNEQFF
.	.	TRBV19	TRBJ1-6	TGTGCCAGTAGTGACTCGGGGGGCGCCGGGTCACCCCTCCACTTT	CASSDSGGAGSPLHF
.	TRBD2	TRBV5-1	TRBJ2-1	TGCGCCAGCAGCTTACCAGTAGCGGGACTGTCCTACAATGAGCAGTTCTTC	CASSLPVAGLSYNEQFF
.	TRBD2	TRBV5-1	TRBJ2-1	TGCGCCAGCAGTTCTAGCGGGGGGGTATCAGGTGAGCAGTTCTTC	CASSSSGGVSGEQFF
once	TRBD2	TRBV5-1	TRBJ2-1	TGCGCCAGCAGCTTGGGCGGGGGGGGCCGGAGGGAGCAGTTCTTC	CASSLGGGGRREQFF
.	.	TRBV18	TRBJ2-7	TGTGCCAGCTCACCGTCAGGTGAAGGACTTACCTACGAGCAGTACTTC	CASSPSGEGLTYEQYF
.	TRBD1	TRBV4-1	TRBJ2-1	TGCGCCAGCAGCCACCCACCCAGGGGGCGGCTATCCTACAATGAGCAGTTCTTC	CASSHPPRGRLSYNEQFF
few	.	TRBV19	TRBJ1-3	TGTGCCAGTAGTACCCTACCGGGTTCGGGTGGAAACACCATATATTTT	CASSTLPGSGGNTIYF
.	TRBD2	TRBV5-6	TRBJ2-1	TGTGCCAGCAGCTTGTGGGGTAGCGGGAGCGGGGATGAGCAGTTCTTC	CASSLWGSGSGDEQFF
.	TRBD1	TRBV30	TRBJ1-5	TGTGCCTGGAGTAAGAAGCCCAGGACAGGGACTCGCCAGCCCCAGCATTTT	CAWSKKPRTGTRQPQHF
.	.	TRBV4-3	TRBJ1-2	TGCGCCAGCAGCCAAGATTCCAGGGCCGGTGGCTACACCTTC	CASSQDSRAGGYTF
.	TRBD1	TRBV2	TRBJ1-2	TGTGCCAGCAGTGAAAGGACAGGGATCTCCGACTATGGCTACACCTTC	CASSERTGISDYGYTF
.	TRBD2	TRBV5-6	TRBJ2-7	TGTGCCAGCAGCTTAGGGACTAGCTTCGGGCGCGGGCAGTACTTC	CASSLGTSFGRGQYF
.	TRBD2	TRBV5-5	TRBJ2-5	TGTGCCAGCAGCTTGGCCGACGCGGGAGGCCCACGGGGGGAGACCCAGTACTTC	CASSLADAGGPRGETQYF
once	TRBD1	TRBV6-6	TRBJ2-3	TGTGCCAGCAGTTACTCGGGACAGGGTAGCACAGATACGCAGTATTTT	CASSYSGQGSTDTQYF
.	TRBD1	TRBV19	TRBJ1-2	TGTGCCAGTAGTAATGAGGGGGCTCGTAACTATGGCTACACCTTC	CASSNEGARNYGYTF
few	TRBD2	TRBV3-1/TRBV3-2	TRBJ2-1	TGTGCCAGCAGCCGACTAGCGGGGGGACTTACCTCCTACAATGAGCAGTTCTTC	CASSRLAGGLTSYNEQFF
.	TRBD2	TRBV29-1	TRBJ2-1	TGCAGCGTTGGTAGCGGGAGTGGAGAGCAGTTCTTC	CSVGSGSGEQFF
.	TRBD1	TRBV3-1/TRBV3-2	TRBJ1-2	TGTGCCAGCAGCCAAGCCGGGACAGGGGTCTATGGCTACACCTTC	CASSQAGTGVYGYTF
.	.	TRBV2	TRBJ1-1	TGTGCCAGCGGAGTCGGTAGGAACACTGAAGCTTTCTTT	CASGVGRNTEAFF
.	.	TRBV7-9	TRBJ1-5	TGTGCCAGCAGCCTTCTGGAGGGCAGAACGGGTCAGCCCCAGCATTTT	CASSLLEGRTGQPQHF
.	TRBD1	TRBV5-1	TRBJ1-1	TGCGCCAGCAGCATGGGACAGAACTTAGGCACTGAAGCTTTCTTT	CASSMGQNLGTEAFF
.	TRBD2	TRBV5-1	TRBJ2-7	TGCGCCAGCAGCTTGGACGGCGGGAGAAGCTACGAGCAGTACTTC	CASSLDGGRSYEQYF
few	TRBD1	TRBV2	TRBJ2-1	TGTGCCAGCAGTCGGGACAGGGTGATCTACAATGAGCAGTTCTTC	CASSRDRVIYNEQFF
.	.	TRBV3-1/TRBV3-2	TRBJ2-3	TGTGCCAGCAGCCAAGAGACCTGGAATGGAGTCTTTGGCACAGATACGCAGTATTTT	CASSQETWNGVFGTDTQYF
.	TRBD2	TRBV7-7	TRBJ2-5	TGTGCCAGCAGCTTAGGCGGACTAGCGGGAGAGACCCAGTACTTC	CASSLGGLAGETQYF
.	TRBD1	TRBV7-3	TRBJ2-3	TGTGCCAGCAGCTTAGGGCCAGGGGGCGCACGGGATACGCAGTATTTT	CASSLGPGGARDTQYF
.	.	TRBV7-2	TRBJ1-6	TGTGCCAGCAGCCACCCGGGAGCACCCCTCCACTTT	CASSHPGAPLHF